The TCR beta chain described here comes from a study of shared clonotypes between healthy human individuals. General observations from the study: Clonotype sharing among donors was expected to depend on sequencing depth.

On this clone itself: Its matching antigen is unknown. Compared with germline, one end of the junction differs, possibly owing to a read error.

The CDR3 consists of 14 residues. The germline CDR1 and CDR2 sequences are SEHNR and FQNEAQ (reference sequence). Evenly divided among several immunoSEQ plates was the genomic DNA of each subset. PCR replicates from unsorted PBMC used around 300 ng DNA, and this amount was roughly 33,000 T cell genomes. Sequencing used immunoSEQ multiplex PCR; TCRdb keeps in-frame clones, though not all of them. The sample contains around 440,000 clones, approximately 71% of which appear only once. Genomic DNA of unsorted samples came from 90 million or so PBMCs. This clonotype was sampled from a woman in her 40s in good health. Some clones in this sample may be carry-over from other donors' samples. V and J are TRBV7-9 and TRBJ1-4; D gene unclear. Sequencing was carried out using PBMCs. The CDR3 DNA follows: TGTGCCAGCAGCTTAGGTTCGGGTAATGAAAAACTGCTTTTT. Its protein product is CASSLGSGNEKLLF.